Given below is one T cell receptor beta chain in context. Its antigen is unknown. This record belongs to a study of OX40 agonist ivuxolimab in advanced cancers. Study-level information: Six ivuxolimab dose levels, 0.01 to 10 mg/kg, were given intravenously every 2 weeks. Dose-escalation subjects each had hepatocellular carcinoma, melanoma, renal cell or head and neck cancer.

The CDR3 runs 17 residues. Deletions cut 0 bases from V and 4 bases from J, with 13 bases between. The germline V gene has CDR1 LGHNA and CDR2 YSLEER. This table comes from immunoSEQ multiplex PCR, and its TCRdb copy is limited to in-frame clones, with some not included. The sample lists around 74,000 clones, about four fifths occurring once. Study results and limitations: Clonal expansion was seen in CD4+ and CD8+ blood T cells by week 6 at 0.1 to 3.0 mg/kg.

The sample was CD4+ or CD8+ T cells sorted from blood, taken in a trial of the OX40 agonist ivuxolimab. The sequence was obtained from an adult with an advanced solid tumor such as melanoma, head and neck, liver or kidney cancer. The J gene is TRBJ2-6, the V gene TRBV4-3, with D unclear. CDR3 in DNA: TGCGCCAGCAGCCAAGAAAGGCAGTTTAGCGGGGCCAACGTCCTGACTTTC. This translates into CASSQERQFSGANVLTF.